Detailed here is one T cell receptor (beta chain). Using immunoSEQ multiplex PCR, the repertoire was profiled, and TCRdb retains in-frame clones only, with some absent. This sample has tens of thousands of clones, with around 90% found just once. The germline gives CDR1 SGHNT, CDR2 YYREEE (reference sequence). This CDR3 is 15 amino acids long. Trimming pared 0 bases from V and 7 bases from J, leaving 16 bases between. This sample stems from a study of PD-L1 blockade in urothelial cancer. Documented time point: pretreatment peripheral blood. This TCR was recovered from a man aged 55 to 70 with urothelial cancer. This rearrangement joins TRBV5-4 to TRBJ1-1; a possible D gene is TRBD1 (6 bases). Sequenced here: PBMCs, sampled around atezolizumab (anti-PD-L1) treatment. CDR3 sequence (DNA): TGTGCCAGCAGCTTGGTAACAGGGCCCTGGGGTGAAGCTTTCTTT. Amino acid sequence: CASSLVTGPWGEAFF.